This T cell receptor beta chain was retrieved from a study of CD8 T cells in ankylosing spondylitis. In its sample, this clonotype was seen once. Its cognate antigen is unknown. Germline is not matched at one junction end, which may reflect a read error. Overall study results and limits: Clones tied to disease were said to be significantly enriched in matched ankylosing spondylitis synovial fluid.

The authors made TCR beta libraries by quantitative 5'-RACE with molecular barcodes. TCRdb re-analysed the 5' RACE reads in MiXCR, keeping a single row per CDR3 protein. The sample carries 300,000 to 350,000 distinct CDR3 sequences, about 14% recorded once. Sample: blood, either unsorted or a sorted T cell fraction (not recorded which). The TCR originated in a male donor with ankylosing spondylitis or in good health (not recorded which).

The CDR3 reads CASSHTPDTGELSF. CDR3 nucleotide sequence: TGCGCCAGCAGCCACACCCCGGACACCGGGGAGCTGTCTTTT. This chain uses TRBV5-1 with TRBJ2-2, with D perhaps assigned TRBD1 or TRBD2 (5 bases each). The CDR3 has 14 amino acids. Germline lookup yields CDR1 SGHRS and CDR2 YFSETQ.